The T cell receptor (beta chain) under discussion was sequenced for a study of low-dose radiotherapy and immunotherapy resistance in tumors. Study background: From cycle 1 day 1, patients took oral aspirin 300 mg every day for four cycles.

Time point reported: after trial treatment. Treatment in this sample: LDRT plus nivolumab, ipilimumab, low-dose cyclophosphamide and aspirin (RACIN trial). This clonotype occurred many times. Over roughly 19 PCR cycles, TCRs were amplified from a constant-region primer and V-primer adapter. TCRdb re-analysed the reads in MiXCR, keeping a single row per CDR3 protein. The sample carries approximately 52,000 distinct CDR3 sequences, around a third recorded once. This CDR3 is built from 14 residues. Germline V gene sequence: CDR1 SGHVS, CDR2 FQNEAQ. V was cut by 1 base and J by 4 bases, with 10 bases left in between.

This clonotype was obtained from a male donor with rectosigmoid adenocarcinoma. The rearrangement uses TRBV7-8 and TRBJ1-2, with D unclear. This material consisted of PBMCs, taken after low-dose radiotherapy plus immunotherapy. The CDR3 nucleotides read TGTGCCAGCAGCTTAGTGGGAGGAAGCTATGGCTACACCTTC. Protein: CASSLVGGSYGYTF.